The entry below describes one TCR delta chain. In its sample, this clone was seen a few times. Its antigen has not been determined. Since a much larger clone is just one base distant, this may be a read error. The sample is drawn from a study of Vγ9Vδ2 T cells in congenital toxoplasmosis (TCRdb year 2021). Concerning the study at large: To diagnose congenital toxoplasmosis, IgG, IgM and IgA serology, Western blot and an in-house interferon-gamma release assay were used. This study compared the CDR3 repertoires of the gamma and delta chains in sorted blood gammadelta T cells from congenitally T. gondii-infected infants versus uninfected infants. Repertoires were sequenced from infants at 2 months after birth and at 1 year of age. At 2 months, TCR sequencing included roughly five infected and about nine uninfected infants, while at 1 year the sequenced group was 3 infected and 4 uninfected infants.

Mothers of both infected and uninfected infants received the same treatment, using spiramycin and/or pyrimethamine plus sulfadiazine plus folinic acid. Every infant, whether infected or uninfected, was delivered at term after more than 37 weeks of gestation. Around 0.97 mL of blood was turned into PBMCs through Lymphoprep gradient centrifugation, and the PBMCs were then cryopreserved in liquid nitrogen and sent to Belgium. Thawed PBMCs were labeled with Zombie NIR viability dye and stained with CD3, TCR gammadelta, Vgamma9 and Vdelta2 antibodies. A FACSAria III was used to sort CD3+ TCRgammadelta+ T cells, reaching a mean purity of approximately 98%. For each sample, RNA was extracted from around 10,000 sorted gammadelta T cells with the RNeasy Micro Kit. The infants were born to mothers who were enrolled with primary T. gondii infection during pregnancy. Infant peripheral blood was collected at an outpatient microbiology and virology center in Pavia, Italy.

On the study overall, not on this receptor specifically: Compared with uninfected infants, infected infants at 2 months appeared to have fewer N additions in their TRGV9 and TRDV2 CDR3s, and this was especially true for TRDV2-TRDJ1 sequences. A public TRGV9 clonotype was highly prevalent in both infected and uninfected infants. Two months was the earliest age with enough suitable sample material for TCR repertoire analysis, so newborn repertoires were not sequenced. The repertoire differences between infected and uninfected infants were less clear at 1 year of age than at 2 months. In approximately 2-month-old infants, germline-encoded fetal-type TRDV2 CDR3 sequences seemed to be more common in infected than in uninfected infants, which suggests a footprint of in utero expansion.

cDNA was generated in one tube by template-switch reverse transcription with TRGC- and TRDC-specific primers, using SuperScript II. The TRGC primer was designed so that it would bind both of the constant genes TRGC1 and TRGC2. The KAPA Real-Time Library Amplification Kit was used to amplify TRG and TRD, and AMPure XP beads were used for purification between steps. Illumina sequencing adapters were added by index PCR using the Nextera XT Index Kit. Sequencing of TRG and TRD amplicons was performed on an Illumina MiSeq with the V2 300 kit, and 150 bp paired-end reads were generated. Per the original workflow: Before any further analysis, FastQC version 0.11.8 was used to assess read quality. Reads were aligned against the TRG or TRD reference genes from GenBank, and CDR3 sequences were constructed using MiXCR version 3.0.3. Default MiXCR settings were kept, except that 3 rather than 5 consecutive nucleotides were used to assemble TRDD gene segments. N additions, CDR3 length, J segment length and clonotype sharing between samples were computed with VDJtools version 1.2.1. Out-of-frame CDR3 sequences and those containing stop codons were excluded from analysis. Infant repertoires were compared for overlap with previously published fetal, cord blood and adult blood Vgamma9Vdelta2 repertoires. TCRdb recomputed clones from the public reads with CATT; identical DNA rows were then combined. For this entry, the V and J calls and clone size follow TCRdb and not the study's own pipeline. Present in this sample are about 990 delta-chain clones, around a sixth of which were seen just once. 9.5% to 12% of the sample is taken by the ten largest.

From cysteine to phenylalanine, the CDR3 is 15 amino acids long. Just the 45-base CDR3 DNA is kept, in frame starting at base 1. The germline V gene specifies GEAIGNYY as CDR1 and EKD as CDR2. V was cut back by 3 bases and J by 9 bases, leaving a gap of 22 bases between them. The chain joins TRDV2 to TRDJ1; TRDD3 is perhaps the D gene, given 5 matching bases. The source material was gamma-delta T cells from blood. This receptor was obtained from a child younger than 10 born to a mother with Toxoplasma gondii infection during pregnancy, either congenitally infected or uninfected (not recorded which). Read as DNA, the sequence is TGTGCCTGTGACGCCGTAGGGGAGGGGGGTCGTGAACTCATCTTT. This gives the protein CACDAVGEGGRELIF.